This entry features one TCR beta chain sequence. Its binding antigen is unknown. Per-base qualities were not stored, and no clone one base away is much larger. Donors were healthy HIV-negative adults with no recently reported acute infections or vaccinations. Every donor was a Caucasian adult living in Nashville, Tennessee, USA. CD4+ T cells were enriched by magnetic negative selection; naive cells were then positively selected on CD45RA, and the negative fraction formed the memory subset. Blood was obtained by leukapheresis, after which PBMCs were separated by Ficoll-Histopaque density gradient centrifugation and cryopreserved in liquid nitrogen vapor phase. Analytical flow cytometry was used to check the purity and quantity of each magnetically sorted T cell population. Genomic DNA was isolated from each sorted fraction and quantified by UV absorbance on a Nanodrop 2000c. These data belong to a study of shared clonotypes between healthy human individuals (dated by TCRdb to 2018 to 2021). A note on the overall study: A few men and a couple of women, aged 18 to 49 years, made up the cohort. Different laboratories and diverse techniques were used to prepare libraries and sequence TCR repertoires, to increase sequencing depth and limit assay-specific biases. The study deeply sequenced blood TCR repertoires of about 5 healthy adults to estimate repertoire size and the extent of clonotype sharing between individuals. Leukapheresis yielded between about 0.9 and 9 billion PBMCs per donor. Per donor, three plates each were used for CD4 naive and CD4 memory, two for CD8 naive, and one for CD8 memory.

General findings and caveats noted by the study authors: When several donors were compared, the shared fraction of clonotypes was around 5% for naive CD4, 3.5% to 4% for naive CD8, 2.3% for memory CD4, and about 0.36% for memory CD8. Sampling was restricted to blood, and TCR repertoires in tissue are likely to differ from TCR repertoires in blood. The genetic and exposure-history diversity represented was limited by the small number of donors. Pairwise subsampling led to the expectation that sequencing depth would affect the degree of clonotype sharing among donors. Incomplete sequencing was indicated by rarefaction of sorted-subset datasets, despite the large sequencing depth. Naive subsets generally had larger estimated clonotype richness than memory subsets did. Higher generation probabilities were observed for clonotypes shared by all four sorted-subset donors than for non-shared clonotypes.

TCR CDR3 regions were amplified from genomic DNA by multiplex PCR using the deep immunoSEQ assay. Extracted genomic DNA from each cell subset was spread evenly across all wells of several immunoSEQ 96-well plates, with each plate serving as a replicate. For sorted subsets, each replicate PCR was loaded with roughly 0.2 ug genomic DNA, equivalent to 25,000 to 35,000 T cell genomes. Purified libraries were measured with a Qubit 3.0 fluorometer, size-checked on a Bioanalyzer 2100, and measured again with the KAPA Library Quantification kit. A separate single-read 150-cycle Illumina NextSeq 550 flow cell was used to sequence each immunoSEQ 96-well plate. Per the source publication's procedure: Because the immunoSEQ output included only junctional sequences and no quality scores, the filtering could not be the same as the filtering used for full-length reads. To assign V/J genes and CDR3, sequences were annotated against IMGT germline references using PyIR, a Python wrapper for IgBLAST v1.9. Any read was removed if the V/J assignment was weak (E-value above 1e-6), the CDR3 was missing, or the read contained stop codons, out-of-frame junctions, or ambiguous translated residues. V3J clonotypes were defined as sequences sharing the same inferred V gene, J gene, and CDR3 amino acid sequence. To compute the percentage overlap between repertoires, the number of shared unique clonotypes was divided by the size of the smaller repertoire. Richness of each repertoire was evaluated using RTK rarefaction, the Chao1 estimator, and Recon v2.1 estimates of unobserved clonotypes. For all TCRbeta clonotypes obtained by the gDNA method from a handful of donors, generation probabilities were computed with OLGA. As stored in TCRdb, this immuneACCESS dataset retains in-frame rearrangements with V and J assigned. A fraction of the clones does not appear; measured against another copy, unresolved V genes explain less than half of the discrepancy, and the remainder lacks a known reason. The V and J calls and clone size are taken from that table; D and trimming were inferred from the DNA. This sample has more than 2 million clones in its table, and under 97% of those were observed once. The ten largest clones represent approximately 0.13% of the sample.

Looking up the germline V gene yields CDR1 KGHSH and CDR2 LQKENI. Reading from cysteine to phenylalanine, the CDR3 counts 13 amino acids. Just CDR3 DNA is preserved here, 39 bases in frame from base 1. V is reduced by 10 bases and J by 0 bases, leaving a spacing of 10 bases between them. The receptor's source is a man between 18 and 35 years old in good health. In this chain, TRBV18 is recombined with TRBJ1-5, with the D gene not clear enough to name. Sample: naive CD4+ T cells sorted from blood. Per the publication, the cell subset or site label means: CD45RA+ positively selected. CDR3 loop: CATLVDSNQPQHF. In nucleotide form, the sequence is TGTGCCACCCTGGTGGATAGCAATCAGCCCCAGCATTTT.